This T cell receptor beta chain was sequenced in a study of STAT5B mutations in CD4+ large granular lymphocyte leukemia (dated by TCRdb to between 2021 and 2024). As for the study more broadly: Among healthy controls, the CDR3 'QG' motif was associated with a particular HLA allele. TCRbeta repertoires of CD4+ T-cell large granular lymphocyte leukemia patients were compared with those of healthy blood donors. The purity of purified fractions was confirmed by flow cytometry on FACSCanto II or FACSVerse to exceed 95% among lymphocytes. What the work shows at the level of the full study, not this receptor alone: Data were not HLA-matched; higher clonality in CD4+ versus CD8+ T-LGLL could reflect the relatively small sample size. Greater clonality appeared to be present in CD4-sorted patient repertoires than in healthy CD4+ repertoires, and the difference was retained after the putative leukemic clones were removed. TRBV06-family usage was enriched among the top patient clones (8/27) compared with healthy controls (2/35). Each patient's main leukemic clonotypes were private, but 25% of these clonotypes showed up at low frequency in the non-leukemic repertoires of other patients.

The CDR3 runs 14 amino acids, cysteine and phenylalanine included. This entry keeps only the CDR3 DNA: 42 bases, framed from base 1. The CDR1 and CDR2 encoded by the germline V gene are SGHAT and FQNNGV. V has 11 bases trimmed and J has 8 bases trimmed; junction bases matching no gene number 13. The immunoSEQ assay at survey resolution was used to sequence TCRbeta rearrangements from genomic DNA. The original methods were these. In the TCR sequencing data, the lowest productive clonotype frequency that could be detected was 2.59 x 10-5. Only productive TCRbeta rearrangements, meaning sequences that were complete and in-frame, were kept for the analyses. Simpson clonality, calculated in the immunoSEQ Analyzer version 3.0, was used as the measure of sample clonality. Clones were grouped by frequency into very rare, small, medium, large (1-20%) or hyperexpanded (>20%) categories. Generation probabilities were estimated with OLGA 1.2.3, V-gene circos plots were made with VDJtools, specificities were searched in VDJdb, and CDR3 motifs were identified with GLIPH. Not all clones reach the TCRdb copy of this immuneACCESS table, which keeps in-frame sequences only. Checked studies attribute under half of the gap to unresolved V genes and leave the rest unexplained. V, J and clone size were drawn from that table, and D and trimming were deduced from the DNA. The sample has about 34,000 clones on record, approximately 69% of them singletons. Of the sample, less than 3% falls within the top ten clones.

Notes on this clone: This receptor's antigen is unknown. The sample holds no much larger clone one base away, and base qualities are not on file.

The healthy controls were 40 or so blood donors, and the buffy coats of these donors were supplied by the Finnish Red Cross blood service. All TCR-sequenced material derived from peripheral blood: patient blood samples and healthy donor buffy coats. Ficoll-Hypaque gradient centrifugation was used to isolate peripheral blood mononuclear cells. For the healthy controls, CD4+ cells were obtained from buffy coats by magnetic purification. The Gentra Puregene Cell and Tissue kit was used for genomic DNA extraction, and quantification was performed on a Qubit 2.0 fluorometer. This clonotype originated in a human donor in good health. The chain is assembled from TRBV11-2 and TRBJ2-1, with 9 bases in between that match TRBD2. Material for sequencing was CD4+ T cells from blood buffy coats. The CDR3 protein sequence reads: CAHSYLAGPHEQFF. The DNA sequence is TGTGCCCACTCGTACCTAGCGGGGCCCCATGAGCAGTTCTTC.